Described below is a single T cell receptor (beta chain) sequence and its context. Its antigen remains unknown. The germline V gene encodes CDR1 MNHEY and CDR2 SMNVEV (reference sequence). The CDR3 runs 14 residues. V was pared by 4 bases and J by 0 bases, with 3 bases of the junction left unmatched. The sample originates from a study of PD-1 blockade in classical Hodgkin lymphoma. The time point here: newly diagnosed, previously untreated cHL patient sample. Using magnetic negative selection, the CD4+ T cells were separated out of thawed PBMCs. Comparator PBMCs were from newly diagnosed, untreated classical Hodgkin lymphoma. Notes on the study in general: Reported baseline diversity: healthy donors highest, relapsed/refractory patients lowest.

The assay was immunoSEQ multiplex PCR, and TCRdb's table has in-frame clones only and misses some. The sample has around 31,000 clones, 89% seen once; the top ten hold about 0.32%. Material for sequencing was CD4+ T cells from blood. V usage is TRBV27 and J usage is TRBJ2-7; 7 positions match TRBD1. The TCR sequence derives from a human donor with classical Hodgkin lymphoma. CDR3: CASSSTGSSYEQYF. The CDR3 DNA reads TGTGCCAGCAGTTCGACAGGGAGCTCCTACGAGCAGTACTTC.